These 5 T cell receptor beta chains share one sample of origin, sequenced in a study of T cell responses to AZD1222 COVID-19 vaccine. Assay used: immunoSEQ multiplex PCR; TCRdb lists only in-frame clones, some missing. Of more than 120,000 clones in the sample, around nine tenths were seen once. The specimen was peripheral blood, collected 28 days after the second AZD1222 dose. These receptors were collected from an adult who received the AZD1222 COVID-19 vaccine.

This chain uses TRBV30 with TRBJ1-2; no clear D. Germline assignment: CDR1 GTSNPN and CDR2 SVGIG (reference sequence). The CDR3 extends over 12 amino acids. Between the trimmed V and J ends, which lost 0 bases and 12 bases, there was a span of 14 bases. The CDR3 region has the DNA TGTGCCTGGAGTGTAAGGGAGGGAGAAAACACCTTC. Amino acids: CAWSVREGENTF.

This clone appeared once. The chain has TRBV28 and TRBJ1-5; the D gene is possibly TRBD1 (6 bases). Germline V gene data show CDR1 as MDHEN and CDR2 as SYDVKM. Trimming removed 6 bases at V and 2 bases at J, with 14 bases between. The CDR3 sequence is 15 residues long. CDR3 nucleotides: TGTGCCAGCAGGGTAACAGGGTATCGCAATCAGCCCCAGCATTTT. Amino acids: CASRVTGYRNQPQHF.

The chain has TRBV18 and TRBJ1-5, with TRBD1 matching 8 bases. The trim removed 2 bases at V and 7 bases at J, leaving 10 bases unmatched. The germline V gene has CDR1 KGHSH and CDR2 LQKENI. This CDR3 contains 16 residues. The CDR3 DNA is TGTGCCAGCTCACCAGGGGGGCCAGGGGGCGGACAGCCCCAGCATTTT. The encoded protein is CASSPGGPGGGQPQHF.

This chain joins TRBV10-2 and TRBJ2-1; D not certain. V lost 3 bases, J lost 4 bases, and 16 bases lay in between. Germline V gene data show CDR1 as WSHSY and CDR2 as SAAADI. This CDR3 spans 16 amino acids. CDR3 sequence reads: CASSDPAEWLYNEQFF. CDR3 DNA: TGCGCCAGCAGTGACCCCGCAGAGTGGCTTTACAATGAGCAGTTCTTC.

V is TRBV29-1 and J is TRBJ1-2; possibly TRBD1 for D (5 bases). The CDR3 runs 14 residues. Germline loops: CDR1 SQVTM, CDR2 ANQGSEA. Trimming took off 4 bases at V and 3 bases at J, with 15 bases between the two ends. Written as DNA, the CDR3 is TGCAGCGTTGCCCATTCCGGGACTGACTATGGCTACACCTTC. Its protein product is CSVAHSGTDYGYTF.